The 13 T cell receptor beta chains presented below share a single source sample, sequenced in a study of blood T cell repertoires in COVID-19. Profiling relied on immunoSEQ multiplex PCR, and the TCRdb table lists in-frame clones only, not all of them. The table has about 140,000 clones, 80% to 85% seen once; the top ten hold more than 3.5%. Sequenced material: peripheral blood. The receptors were sampled from a woman aged 55-69 years with acute or convalescent COVID-19.

In this sample, this clone turned up a few times. This chain uses TRBV28 with TRBJ1-2; no definite D call. This CDR3 comprises 11 residues. The V gene lost 4 bases and the J gene lost 4 bases, with 4 bases spanning the gap. Germline values: CDR1 MDHEN, CDR2 SYDVKM. CDR3 DNA sequence: TGTGCCAGCAGTTCATCCTATGGCTACACCTTC. This sequence encodes CASSSSYGYTF.

V and J are TRBV7-2 and TRBJ2-5; TRBD2 matches 8 bases. Germline values: CDR1 SGHTA, CDR2 FQGNSA. The CDR3 spans 15 residues. V shed 1 base and J 2 bases; nucleotides not matched to a gene: 3. The DNA for the CDR3 is TGTGCCAGCAGCTTAGGGTTAGCGGGACAAGAGACCCAGTACTTC. Its translation is CASSLGLAGQETQYF.

The CDR3 nucleotides read TGTGCCATCAGCCGACTAGCGGGGGAAACAGATACGCAGTATTTT. Translation: CAISRLAGETDTQYF. This rearrangement joins TRBV10-3 to TRBJ2-3; TRBD2 matches at 12 bases. The CDR3 has 15 residues. The germline V gene has CDR1 ENHRY and CDR2 SYGVKD. J was trimmed by 3 bases and V by 6 bases; bases with no gene match: 4.

V gene TRBV19 combines with J gene TRBJ2-1; D is perhaps TRBD2 (6 bases). The CDR3 runs 14 residues. Trimming took off 6 bases at V and 4 bases at J, with 13 bases between the two ends. Germline-derived CDR1 and CDR2 are LNHDA and SQIVND (reference sequence). The CDR3 reads CASSLGLMYNEQFF. DNA of the CDR3: TGTGCCAGTAGCCTGGGACTGATGTACAATGAGCAGTTCTTC. Using reference TRBV19 and TRBJ2-1 for the parts outside the CDR3, the full variable domain is DGGITQSPKYLFRKEGQNVTLSCEQNLNHDAMYWYRQDPGQGLRLIYYSQIVNDFQKGDIAEGYSVSREKKESFPLTVTSAQKNPTAFYLCASSLGLMYNEQFFGPGTRLTVL.

V is TRBV12-3 or TRBV12-4 and J is TRBJ1-2; TRBD1 agrees at 7 bases. V lost 7 bases to trimming and J lost 8 bases; unmatched junction nucleotides: 10. The length of the CDR3 is 13 residues. The CDR3 loop reads CASTQGGQIGYTF. CDR3 in DNA: TGTGCCAGCACCCAGGGGGGACAGATAGGCTACACCTTC.

The chain uses TRBV2 and TRBJ1-1; 8 nucleotides align to TRBD1. V trimming: 7 bases; J trimming: 0 bases; junction bases outside the gene matches: 1. This CDR3 contains 13 residues. Germline CDR1 and CDR2: SNHLY and FYNNEI. CDR3 amino acids: CASKDRVNTEAFF. Here the CDR3 DNA reads TGTGCCAGCAAGGACAGGGTGAACACTGAAGCTTTCTTT.

This chain connects TRBV29-1 to TRBJ2-3; no clear D gene. CDR1 is SQVTM and CDR2 is ANQGSEA in the germline V gene. This CDR3 region has 12 residues. V was pared by 7 bases and J by 6 bases, with 14 bases between. Written as DNA, the CDR3 is TGCAGCGCCGTGGGCAGAAAGGATACGCAGTATTTT. Amino acids: CSAVGRKDTQYF.

This clone showed up just once. The chain joins TRBV2 to TRBJ2-7; TRBD1 aligns across 11 bases. V was pared by 6 bases and J by 4 bases, with 8 bases of the junction left unmatched. The germline V gene has CDR1 SNHLY and CDR2 FYNNEI. The CDR3 contains 15 residues. CDR3 in amino acids: CASSGRGTGGYEQYF. The CDR3 nucleotides are TGTGCCAGCAGCGGAAGGGGGACAGGGGGGTACGAGCAGTACTTC. The whole variable domain, filled in from reference TRBV2 and TRBJ2-7, reads EPEVTQTPSHQVTQMGQEVILRCVPISNHLYFYWYRQILGQKVEFLVSFYNNEISEKSEIFDDQFSVERPDGSNFTLKIRSTKLEDSAMYFCASSGRGTGGYEQYFGPGTRLTVT.

The rearrangement links TRBV5-1 to TRBJ1-2, with 10 bases lining up with TRBD1. Germline CDR1 and CDR2: SGHRS and YFSETQ. This CDR3 region has 16 residues. The V segment lost 4 bases and the J segment 4 bases; nucleotides outside the gene matches: 10. The CDR3: CASSVGQGTLLYGYTF. DNA of the CDR3: TGCGCCAGCAGCGTGGGACAGGGGACACTCCTCTATGGCTACACCTTC.

This clone was seen a single time. This rearrangement joins TRBV3-1 (or the pseudogene TRBV3-2) to TRBJ1-2, with D perhaps matching TRBD1 (5 bases). The V gene lost 2 bases and the J gene lost 4 bases, with 14 bases spanning the gap. This CDR3 has 15 residues. Germline CDR1 and CDR2: LGHDT and YNNKEL (reference sequence). CDR3 in amino acids: CASSQIPIGGYGYTF. The DNA for the CDR3 is TGTGCCAGCAGCCAAATTCCCATCGGGGGCTATGGCTACACCTTC.

The table lists this clone with a few counts. This rearrangement joins TRBV9 to TRBJ2-7; weak D call: TRBD2 (6 bases). The germline gives CDR1 SGDLS, CDR2 YYNGEE. This CDR3 comprises 14 residues. V was clipped by 0 bases and J by 1 base, with 8 bases between them. This CDR3 reads CASSVGLDSYEQYF. The CDR3 coding sequence is TGTGCCAGCAGCGTAGGACTAGATTCCTACGAGCAGTACTTC. Combining the CDR3 with reference TRBV9 and TRBJ2-7 gives the whole variable domain DSGVTQTPKHLITATGQRVTLRCSPRSGDLSVYWYQQSLDQGLQFLIQYYNGEERAKGNILERFSAQQFPDLHSELNLSSLELGDSALYFCASSVGLDSYEQYFGPGTRLTVT.

This clone was detected only a few times. V gene TRBV28 combines with J gene TRBJ1-2; D is perhaps TRBD1 (6 bases). CDR1 MDHEN and CDR2 SYDVKM come from the germline V gene. The CDR3 loop spans 18 amino acids. Trimming removed 3 bases from V and 0 bases from J, with 20 bases in between. The CDR3 region has the DNA TGTGCCAGCAGTTTGAGGGGGTCGGGTAGGCTCTCTAACTATGGCTACACCTTC. Protein sequence: CASSLRGSGRLSNYGYTF.

This clone was observed once. This chain links TRBV6-5 with TRBJ1-2, with D hard to call. This CDR3 is built from 14 residues. Deletions cut 0 bases from V and 2 bases from J, with 7 bases between. Germline assignment: CDR1 MNHEY and CDR2 SVGAGI. CDR3 DNA: TGTGCCAGCAGTTACTCGAGAGGGAACTATGGCTACACCTTC. This gives the protein CASSYSRGNYGYTF.